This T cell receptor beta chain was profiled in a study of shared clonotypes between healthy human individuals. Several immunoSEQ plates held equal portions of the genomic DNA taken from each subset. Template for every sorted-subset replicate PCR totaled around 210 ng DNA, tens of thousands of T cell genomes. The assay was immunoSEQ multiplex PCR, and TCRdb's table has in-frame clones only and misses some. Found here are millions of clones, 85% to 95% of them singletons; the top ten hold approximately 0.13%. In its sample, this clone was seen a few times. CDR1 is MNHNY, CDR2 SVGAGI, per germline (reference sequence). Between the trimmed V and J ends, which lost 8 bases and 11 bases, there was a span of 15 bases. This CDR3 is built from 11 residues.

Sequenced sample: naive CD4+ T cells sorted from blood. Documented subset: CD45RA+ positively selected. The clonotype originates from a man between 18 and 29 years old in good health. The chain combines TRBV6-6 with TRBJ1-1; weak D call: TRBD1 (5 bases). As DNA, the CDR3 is TGTGCCAGCTTAGGGGCCGGGGGTGCTTTCTTT. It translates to CASLGAGGAFF.